Below, 11 T cell receptor beta chains from the same sample are listed, as sequenced in a study of cytomegalovirus exposure and HLA in healthy donors (dated by TCRdb to between 2016 and 2019). Library generation was performed with the immunoSEQ multiplex PCR assay. The multiplex PCR relied on a mix of 60 forward primers for TCR Vbeta segments and 13 reverse primers for TCR Jbeta segments. TCRdb's version of the immuneACCESS table is confined to in-frame rearrangements and falls short of the full clone set. An unresolved V gene accounts for under half of the shortfall where checked; the remainder is of unknown origin. Counted in this sample were 150,000 to 200,000 clones; roughly 80% of them appeared once. Approximately 1.2% of the sample lies in the top ten. Sequencing used PBMCs. These TCRs come from a young man in good health and CMV-seronegative.

The rearrangement uses TRBV18 and TRBJ1-1; D remains ambiguous. This CDR3 region has 16 residues. V lost 1 base to trimming and J lost 0 bases, with 12 bases between them. From germline, CDR1 is KGHSH and CDR2 LQKENI. The CDR3 nucleotides read TGTGCCAGCTCACCACTCGTCGGGGTCATGAACACTGAAGCTTTCTTT. It is translated as CASSPLVGVMNTEAFF.

The V gene is TRBV7-9, the J gene TRBJ1-6; D call uncertain. The CDR3 has 15 amino acids. Germline assignment: CDR1 SEHNR and CDR2 FQNEAQ (reference sequence). V shed 1 base and J shed 9 bases, with 13 bases lying between them. CDR3 bases: TGTGCCAGCAGCTTAGGGCCTATCCCGGGTTCACCCCTCCACTTT. Residues: CASSLGPIPGSPLHF.

There are a few counts of this clone. V usage is TRBV28 and J usage is TRBJ2-3; D is undetermined. Germline assignment: CDR1 MDHEN and CDR2 SYDVKM. CDR3 length: 12 amino acids. The V end lost 5 bases, the J end lost 2 bases, and 5 bases lay between the germline ends. CDR3 residues: CASSLPTDTQYF. The CDR3 DNA reads as TGTGCCAGCAGTCTCCCCACAGATACGCAGTATTTT.

CDR3 sequence (DNA): TGTGCCAGCACCCCTAGCGGGGGGGTTGCAGATACGCAGTATTTT. Its protein is CASTPSGGVADTQYF. The V call is TRBV4-2, the J call TRBJ2-3; TRBD2 agrees at 12 bases. The trim removed 7 bases at V and 4 bases at J, leaving 6 bases unmatched. Germline V gives CDR1 LGHNA, CDR2 YNFKEQ. This CDR3 is built from 15 residues.

The chain couples TRBV15 to TRBJ1-1, with D possibly being TRBD1 (6 bases). The CDR3 is made up of 15 amino acids. V was clipped by 8 bases and J by 4 bases, with 20 bases between them. CDR1 and CDR2 from the germline V gene are LNHNV and YYDKDF (reference sequence). CDR3 bases: TGTGCCACCGGCCCCAGGACAGCCTCGGGCACTGAAGCTTTCTTT. It yields the protein CATGPRTASGTEAFF.

This chain joins TRBV7-2 and TRBJ1-5; D remains ambiguous. Germline CDR1 and CDR2: SGHTA and FQGNSA. This CDR3 has 13 residues. Trimming took 1 base from V and 5 from J, leaving 6 bases between them. CDR3: CASSLELYQPQHF. CDR3 bases: TGTGCCAGCAGCTTAGAATTATATCAGCCCCAGCATTTT. The full variable domain, rest sourced from reference TRBV7-2 and TRBJ1-5, is GAGVSQSPSNKVTEKGKDVELRCDPISGHTALYWYRQSLGQGLEFLIYFQGNSAPDKSGLPSDRFSAERTGGSVSTLTIQRTQQEDSAVYLCASSLELYQPQHFGDGTRLSIL.

The chain joins TRBV5-6 to TRBJ2-7; TRBD2 matches 9 bases. The CDR3 is made up of 15 amino acids. Per the germline V gene, CDR1 is SGHDT and CDR2 is YYEEEE. The V segment lost 3 bases and the J segment 1 base; nucleotides outside the gene matches: 5. The CDR3 sequence is CASSSYLAGSYEQYF. The CDR3 nucleotides are TGTGCCAGCAGCTCGTATCTAGCGGGGTCCTACGAGCAGTACTTC. Drawing the rest from reference TRBV5-6 and TRBJ2-7, the complete variable domain is DAGVTQSPTHLIKTRGQQVTLRCSPKSGHDTVSWYQQALGQGPQFIFQYYEEEERQRGNFPDRFSGHQFPNYSSELNVNALLLGDSALYLCASSSYLAGSYEQYFGPGTRLTVT.

This chain joins TRBV5-5 and TRBJ2-7, with D possibly TRBD2 on 6 matching bases. The CDR3 covers 14 residues. Trimming took off 2 bases at V and 6 bases at J, with 15 bases between the two ends. The germline gives CDR1 SGHKS, CDR2 YYEKEE (reference sequence). CDR3 in DNA: TGTGCCAGCAGCTTACTCCAGGCCGGGAGCGAGCAGTACTTC. It codes for CASSLLQAGSEQYF.

With respect to this clone: Other nucleotide sequences from this sample produce the same CDR3. The chain recombines TRBV5-1 with TRBJ1-1, with 7 bases identical to TRBD1. The CDR3 loop spans 15 amino acids. Germline CDR1 SGHRS, CDR2 YFSETQ. V lost 4 bases, J lost 1 base, and 7 bases stayed unmatched. CDR3 sequence (DNA): TGCGCCAGCAGCCTACGACAGGGCCAGAACACTGAAGCTTTCTTT. This gives the protein CASSLRQGQNTEAFF. Filled out from reference TRBV5-1 and TRBJ1-1, the complete variable domain reads KAGVTQTPRYLIKTRGQQVTLSCSPISGHRSVSWYQQTPGQGLQFLFEYFSETQRNKGNFPGRFSGRQFSNSRSEMNVSTLELGDSALYLCASSLRQGQNTEAFFGQGTRLTVV.

V is TRBV18 and J is TRBJ2-2; D not certain. CDR3 length equals 16 residues. V dropped 0 bases and J dropped 1 base, with 9 bases sitting between them. Germline CDR1 reads KGHSH; CDR2 reads LQKENI. The CDR3 DNA reads as TGTGCCAGCTCACCACCAAATGGCGGGAACACCGGGGAGCTGTTTTTT. Protein product: CASSPPNGGNTGELFF.

Details on this clone: One end of the junction fails to match germline, which may point to a read error. The chain combines TRBV27 with TRBJ2-5; TRBD2 matches 16 bases. The J call is doubtful: the DNA matches TRBJ2-7 better. Germline lookup yields CDR1 MNHEY and CDR2 SMNVEV (reference sequence). The CDR3 is 18 amino acids. CDR3 nucleotide sequence: TGTGCCAGCAGCTTATCGGGACTAGCGGGAGGGCCCTCCTACGAGCAGTACTTC. This gives the protein CASSLSGLAGGPSYEQYF.